The present TCR beta chain was sequenced within a study of blood T cell repertoires in COVID-19. For the study at large: Sites in the United States, Italy and Spain provided acute and convalescent COVID-19 samples. PBMCs, B-cell-depleted T cells, or T cells provided the cDNA or gDNA that made up the material.

Authors' methods: Nucleated cell number was recorded as an estimate derived from reference gene primer amplification. Generated by immunoSEQ multiplex PCR, the TCRdb table keeps only in-frame clones and is missing some. V, J and clone size were drawn from that table, and D and trimming were deduced from the DNA. The table lists about 140,000 clones, just over 85% of them singletons. The CDR3 runs 17 residues. CDR1 SGHNT and CDR2 YYREEE come from the germline V gene (reference sequence). Trimming shortened V by 0 bases and J by 1 base, and 16 bases separated the two germline ends. The rearrangement joins TRBV5-4 to TRBJ1-1; D is undetermined. This receptor was obtained from a woman aged 55-69 years with acute or convalescent COVID-19. The sample taken for sequencing was peripheral blood. The CDR3 nucleotides read TGTGCCAGCAGCTTGGAGGGAGGATTTAAACCGAACACTGAAGCTTTCTTT. It specifies CASSLEGGFKPNTEAFF.